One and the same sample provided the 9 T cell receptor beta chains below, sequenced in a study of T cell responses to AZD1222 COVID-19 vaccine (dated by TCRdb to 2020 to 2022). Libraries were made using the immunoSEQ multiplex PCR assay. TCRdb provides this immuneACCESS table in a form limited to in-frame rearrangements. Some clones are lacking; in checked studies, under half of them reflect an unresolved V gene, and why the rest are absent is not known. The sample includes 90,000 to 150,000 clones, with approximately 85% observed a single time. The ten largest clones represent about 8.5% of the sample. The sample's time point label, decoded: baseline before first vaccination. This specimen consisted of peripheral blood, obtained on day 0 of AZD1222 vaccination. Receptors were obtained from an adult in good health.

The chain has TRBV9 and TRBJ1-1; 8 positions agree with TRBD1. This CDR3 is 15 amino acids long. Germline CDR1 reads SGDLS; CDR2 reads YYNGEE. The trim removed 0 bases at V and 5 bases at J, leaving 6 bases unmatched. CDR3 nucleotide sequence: TGTGCCAGCAGCGTAGGGGGGCAGGGGGCGACTGAAGCTTTCTTT. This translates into CASSVGGQGATEAFF.

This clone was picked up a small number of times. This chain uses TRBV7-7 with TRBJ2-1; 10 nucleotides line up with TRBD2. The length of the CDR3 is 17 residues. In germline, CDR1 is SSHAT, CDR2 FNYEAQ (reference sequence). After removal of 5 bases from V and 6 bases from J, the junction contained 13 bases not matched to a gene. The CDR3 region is CASSADSGGALSNEQFF. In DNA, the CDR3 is TGTGCCAGCAGCGCAGACAGCGGGGGGGCCCTATCCAATGAGCAGTTCTTC.

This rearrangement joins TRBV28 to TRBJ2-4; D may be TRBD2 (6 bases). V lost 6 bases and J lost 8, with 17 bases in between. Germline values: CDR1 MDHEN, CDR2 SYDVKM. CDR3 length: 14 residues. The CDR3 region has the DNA TGTGCCAGCAGGGAACCGGATTGGGGGGACATTCAGTACTTC. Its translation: CASREPDWGDIQYF.

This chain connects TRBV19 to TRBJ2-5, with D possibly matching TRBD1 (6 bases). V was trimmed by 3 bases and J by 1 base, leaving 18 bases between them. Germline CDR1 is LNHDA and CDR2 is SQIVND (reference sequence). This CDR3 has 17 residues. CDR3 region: CASSIHAGQMAQETQYF. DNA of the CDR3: TGTGCCAGTAGTATTCATGCCGGACAGATGGCCCAAGAGACCCAGTACTTC.

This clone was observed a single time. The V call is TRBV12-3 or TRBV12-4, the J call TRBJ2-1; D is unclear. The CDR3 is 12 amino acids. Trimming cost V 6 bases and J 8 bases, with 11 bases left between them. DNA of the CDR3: TGTGCCAGCAGCAACCCTGTCTATGAGCAGTTCTTC. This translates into CASSNPVYEQFF.

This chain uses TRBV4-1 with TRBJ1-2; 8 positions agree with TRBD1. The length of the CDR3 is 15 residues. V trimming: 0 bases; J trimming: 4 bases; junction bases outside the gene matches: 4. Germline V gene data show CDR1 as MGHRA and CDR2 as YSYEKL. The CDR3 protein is CASSQEDRVSYGYTF. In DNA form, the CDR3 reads TGCGCCAGCAGCCAAGAGGACAGGGTGAGCTATGGCTACACCTTC.

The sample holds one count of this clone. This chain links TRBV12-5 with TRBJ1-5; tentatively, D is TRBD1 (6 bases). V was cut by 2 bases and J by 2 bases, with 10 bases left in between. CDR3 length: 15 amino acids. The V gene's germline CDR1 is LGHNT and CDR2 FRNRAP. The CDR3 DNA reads TGTGCTAGTGGTTTGTGGGCAGGGGGCAATCAGCCCCAGCATTTT. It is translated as CASGLWAGGNQPQHF.

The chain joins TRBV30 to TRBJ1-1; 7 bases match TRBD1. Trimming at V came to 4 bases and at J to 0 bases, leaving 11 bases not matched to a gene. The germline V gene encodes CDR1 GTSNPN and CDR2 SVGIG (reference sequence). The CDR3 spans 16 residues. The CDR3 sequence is CAWTPRVGQMNTEAFF. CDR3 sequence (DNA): TGTGCCTGGACCCCGAGGGTGGGACAGATGAACACTGAAGCTTTCTTT.

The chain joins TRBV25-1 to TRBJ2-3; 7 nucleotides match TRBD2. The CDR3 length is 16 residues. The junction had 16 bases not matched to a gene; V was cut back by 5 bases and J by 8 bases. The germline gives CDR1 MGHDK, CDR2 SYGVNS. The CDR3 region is CASSPPTGRALGTQYF. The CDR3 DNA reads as TGTGCCAGCAGTCCACCCACGGGGAGGGCCCTCGGTACGCAGTATTTT.